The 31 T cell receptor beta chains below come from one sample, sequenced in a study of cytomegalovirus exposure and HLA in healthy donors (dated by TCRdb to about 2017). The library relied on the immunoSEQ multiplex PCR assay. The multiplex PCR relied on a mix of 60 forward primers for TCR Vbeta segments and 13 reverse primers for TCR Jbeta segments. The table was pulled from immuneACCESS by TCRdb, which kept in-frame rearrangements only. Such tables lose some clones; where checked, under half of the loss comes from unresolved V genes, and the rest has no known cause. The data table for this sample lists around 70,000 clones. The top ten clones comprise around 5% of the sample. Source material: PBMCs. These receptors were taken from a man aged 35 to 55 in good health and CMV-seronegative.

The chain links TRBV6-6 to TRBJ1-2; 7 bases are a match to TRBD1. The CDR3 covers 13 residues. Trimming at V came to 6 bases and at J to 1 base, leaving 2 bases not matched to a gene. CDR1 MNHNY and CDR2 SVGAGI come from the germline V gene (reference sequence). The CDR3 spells CASRRDSNYGYTF. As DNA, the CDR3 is TGTGCCAGCAGAAGGGACAGTAACTATGGCTACACCTTC.

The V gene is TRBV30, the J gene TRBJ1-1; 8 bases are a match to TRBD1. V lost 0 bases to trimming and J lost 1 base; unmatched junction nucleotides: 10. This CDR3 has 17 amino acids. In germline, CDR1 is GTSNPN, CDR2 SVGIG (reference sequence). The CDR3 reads CAWSVGNRGGWNTEAFF. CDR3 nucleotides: TGTGCCTGGAGTGTAGGGAACAGGGGGGGGTGGAACACTGAAGCTTTCTTT.

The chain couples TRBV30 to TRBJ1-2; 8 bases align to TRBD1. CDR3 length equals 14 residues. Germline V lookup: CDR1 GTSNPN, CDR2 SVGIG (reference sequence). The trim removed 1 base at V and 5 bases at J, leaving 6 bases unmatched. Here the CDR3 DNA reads TGTGCCTGGAGTGAAGGACAGGGCGTTTATGGCTACACCTTC. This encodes CAWSEGQGVYGYTF.

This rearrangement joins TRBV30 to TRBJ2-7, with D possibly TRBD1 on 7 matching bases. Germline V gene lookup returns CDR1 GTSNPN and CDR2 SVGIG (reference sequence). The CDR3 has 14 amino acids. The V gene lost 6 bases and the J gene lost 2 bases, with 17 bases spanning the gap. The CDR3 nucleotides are TGTGCCTGTGGAGGGGCAGGGGGAACCTACGAGCAGTACTTC. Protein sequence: CACGGAGGTYEQYF.

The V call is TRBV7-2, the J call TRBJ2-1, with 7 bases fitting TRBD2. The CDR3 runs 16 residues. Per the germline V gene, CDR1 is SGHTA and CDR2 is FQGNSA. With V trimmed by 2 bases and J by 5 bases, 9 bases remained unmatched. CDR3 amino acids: CASSLRSPGRHNEQFF. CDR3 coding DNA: TGTGCCAGCAGCTTACGATCTCCCGGGAGGCACAATGAGCAGTTCTTC.

The CDR3 nucleotides read TGTGCCAGCAGAAAAGCGTCGTACTACGAGCAGTACTTC. Protein: CASRKASYYEQYF. V is TRBV28 and J is TRBJ2-7; D gene ambiguous. The CDR3 runs to 13 residues. Germline V gives CDR1 MDHEN, CDR2 SYDVKM. V lost 6 bases and J 3 bases, leaving 12 bases between the germline ends.

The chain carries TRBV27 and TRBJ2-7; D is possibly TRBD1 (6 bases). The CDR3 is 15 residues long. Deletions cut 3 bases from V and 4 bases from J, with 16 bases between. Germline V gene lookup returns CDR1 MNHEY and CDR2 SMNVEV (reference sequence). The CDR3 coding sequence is TGTGCCAGCAGTTTTTACGCCAGGGGCGGTTACGAGCAGTACTTC. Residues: CASSFYARGGYEQYF.

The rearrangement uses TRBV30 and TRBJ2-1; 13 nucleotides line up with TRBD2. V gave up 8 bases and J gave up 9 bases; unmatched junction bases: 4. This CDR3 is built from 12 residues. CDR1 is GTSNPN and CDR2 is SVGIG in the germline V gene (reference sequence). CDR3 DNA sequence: TGTGCCGGGGGGACTAGCGGGATTGAGCAGTTCTTC. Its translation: CAGGTSGIEQFF.

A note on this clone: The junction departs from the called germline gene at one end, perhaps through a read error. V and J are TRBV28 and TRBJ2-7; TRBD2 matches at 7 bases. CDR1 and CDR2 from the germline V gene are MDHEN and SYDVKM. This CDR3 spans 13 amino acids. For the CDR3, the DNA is TGTGCCAGCAGTCTACGGTGGGGGGGACCCTCCATCTTC. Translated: CASSLRWGGPSIF. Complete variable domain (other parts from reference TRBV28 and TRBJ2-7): DVKVTQSSRYLVKRTGEKVFLECVQDMDHENMFWYRQDPGLGLRLIYFSYDVKMKEKGDIPEGYSVSREKKERFSLILESASTNQTSMYLCASSLRWGGPSIFGPGTRLTVT.

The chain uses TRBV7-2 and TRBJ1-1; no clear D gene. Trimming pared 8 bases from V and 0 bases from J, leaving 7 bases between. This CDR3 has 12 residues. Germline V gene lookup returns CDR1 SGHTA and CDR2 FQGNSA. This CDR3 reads CASGSMNTEAFF. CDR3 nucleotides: TGTGCCAGCGGTAGCATGAACACTGAAGCTTTCTTT. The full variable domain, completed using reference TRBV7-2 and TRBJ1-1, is GAGVSQSPSNKVTEKGKDVELRCDPISGHTALYWYRQSLGQGLEFLIYFQGNSAPDKSGLPSDRFSAERTGGSVSTLTIQRTQQEDSAVYLCASGSMNTEAFFGQGTRLTVV.

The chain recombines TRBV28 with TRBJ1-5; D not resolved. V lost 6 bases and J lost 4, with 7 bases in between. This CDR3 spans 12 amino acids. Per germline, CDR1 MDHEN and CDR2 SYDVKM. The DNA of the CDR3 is TGTGCCAGCAGATTTAGTAATCAGCCCCAGCATTTT. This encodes CASRFSNQPQHF.

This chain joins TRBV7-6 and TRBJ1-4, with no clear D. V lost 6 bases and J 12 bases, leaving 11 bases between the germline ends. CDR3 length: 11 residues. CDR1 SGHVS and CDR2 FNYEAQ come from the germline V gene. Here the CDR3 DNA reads TGTGCCAGCAGACAAGACCGGGAACTGTTTTTT. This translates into CASRQDRELFF.

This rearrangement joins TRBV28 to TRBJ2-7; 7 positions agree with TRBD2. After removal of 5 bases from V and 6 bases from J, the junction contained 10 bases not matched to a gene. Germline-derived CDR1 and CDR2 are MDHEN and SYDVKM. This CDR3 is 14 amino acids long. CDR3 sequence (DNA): TGTGCCAGCAGTCTGTTCGGGGGGAGTGGCGAGCAGTACTTC. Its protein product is CASSLFGGSGEQYF.

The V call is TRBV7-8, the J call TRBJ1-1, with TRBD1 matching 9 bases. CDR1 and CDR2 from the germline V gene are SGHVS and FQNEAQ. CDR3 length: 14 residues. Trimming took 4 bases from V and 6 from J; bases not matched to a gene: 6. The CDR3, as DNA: TGTGCCAGCAGCTCCAAACAGGGGGCTCCTGAAGCTTTCTTT. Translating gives CASSSKQGAPEAFF.

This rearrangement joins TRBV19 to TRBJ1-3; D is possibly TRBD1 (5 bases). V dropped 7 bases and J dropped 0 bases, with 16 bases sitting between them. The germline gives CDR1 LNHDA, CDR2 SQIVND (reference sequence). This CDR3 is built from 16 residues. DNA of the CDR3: TGTGCCAGTATCCTCGGGGGGATGGACTCTGGAAACACCATATATTTT. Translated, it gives CASILGGMDSGNTIYF.

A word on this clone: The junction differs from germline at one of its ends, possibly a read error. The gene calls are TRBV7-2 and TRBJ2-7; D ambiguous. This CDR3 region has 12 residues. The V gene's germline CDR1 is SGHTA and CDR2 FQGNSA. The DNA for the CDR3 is TGTGCCAGCAGCTCCGTCTCCTCCGAGCAGTACTTC. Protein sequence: CASSSVSSEQYF.

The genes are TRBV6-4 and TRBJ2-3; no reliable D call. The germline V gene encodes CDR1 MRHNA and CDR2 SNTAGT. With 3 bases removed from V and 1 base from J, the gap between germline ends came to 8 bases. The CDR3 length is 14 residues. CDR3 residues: CASSDHPGTDTQYF. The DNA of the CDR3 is TGTGCCAGCAGTGATCACCCGGGCACAGATACGCAGTATTTT.

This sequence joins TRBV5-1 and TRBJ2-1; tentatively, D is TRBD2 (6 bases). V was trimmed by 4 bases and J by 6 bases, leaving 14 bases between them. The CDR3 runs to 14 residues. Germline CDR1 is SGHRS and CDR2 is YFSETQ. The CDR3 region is CASSGGTAGNEQFF. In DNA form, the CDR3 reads TGCGCCAGCAGCGGCGGGACGGCGGGCAATGAGCAGTTCTTC.

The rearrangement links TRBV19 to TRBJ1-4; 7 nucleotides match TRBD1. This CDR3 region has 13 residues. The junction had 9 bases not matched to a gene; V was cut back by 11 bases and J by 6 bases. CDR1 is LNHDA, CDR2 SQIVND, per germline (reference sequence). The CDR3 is CAGSTGTDEKLFF. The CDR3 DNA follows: TGTGCCGGGTCAACCGGGACAGATGAAAAACTGTTTTTT.

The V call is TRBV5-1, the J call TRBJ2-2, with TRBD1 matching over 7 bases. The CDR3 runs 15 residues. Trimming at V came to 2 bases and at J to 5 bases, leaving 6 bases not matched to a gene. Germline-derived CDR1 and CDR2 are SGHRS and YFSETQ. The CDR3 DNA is TGCGCCAGCAGCTTCGACAGGGCGAGAACCGGGGAGCTGTTTTTT. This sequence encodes CASSFDRARTGELFF.

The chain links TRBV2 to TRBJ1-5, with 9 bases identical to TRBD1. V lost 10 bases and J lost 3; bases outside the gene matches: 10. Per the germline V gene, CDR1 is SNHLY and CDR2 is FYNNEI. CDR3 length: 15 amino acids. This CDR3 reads CATNDRTGANQPQHF. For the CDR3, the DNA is TGTGCCACCAATGATCGGACAGGGGCCAATCAGCCCCAGCATTTT.

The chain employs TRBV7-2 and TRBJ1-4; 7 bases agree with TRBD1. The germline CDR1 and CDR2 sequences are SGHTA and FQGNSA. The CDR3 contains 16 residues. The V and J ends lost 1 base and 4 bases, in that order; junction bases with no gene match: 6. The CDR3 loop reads CASSLGTGQSNEKLFF. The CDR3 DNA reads TGTGCCAGCAGCTTAGGTACGGGACAGAGTAATGAAAAACTGTTTTTT.

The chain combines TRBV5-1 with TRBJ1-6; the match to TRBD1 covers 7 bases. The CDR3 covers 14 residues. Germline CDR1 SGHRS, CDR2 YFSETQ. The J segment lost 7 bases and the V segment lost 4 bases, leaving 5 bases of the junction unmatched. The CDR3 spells CASSVQGSNSPLHF. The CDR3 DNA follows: TGCGCCAGCAGCGTACAGGGGTCCAATTCACCCCTCCACTTT.

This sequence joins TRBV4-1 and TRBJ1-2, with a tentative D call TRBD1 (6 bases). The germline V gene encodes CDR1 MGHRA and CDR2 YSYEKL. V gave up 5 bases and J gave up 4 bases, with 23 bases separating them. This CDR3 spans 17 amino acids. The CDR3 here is CASSIRTSLGGAYGYTF. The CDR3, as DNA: TGCGCCAGCAGCATTAGGACCAGTTTAGGGGGGGCCTATGGCTACACCTTC.

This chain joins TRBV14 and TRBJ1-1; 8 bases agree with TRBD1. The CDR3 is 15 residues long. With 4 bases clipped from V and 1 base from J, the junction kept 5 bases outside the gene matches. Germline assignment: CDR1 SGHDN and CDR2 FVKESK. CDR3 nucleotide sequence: TGTGCCAGCAGCCCTAGGACAGGGAGGAACACTGAAGCTTTCTTT. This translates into CASSPRTGRNTEAFF.

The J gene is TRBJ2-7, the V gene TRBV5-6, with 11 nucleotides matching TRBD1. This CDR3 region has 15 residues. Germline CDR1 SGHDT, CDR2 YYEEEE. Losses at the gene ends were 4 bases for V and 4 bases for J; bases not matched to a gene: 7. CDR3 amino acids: CASSPRTGGRYEQYF. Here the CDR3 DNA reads TGTGCCAGCAGCCCTAGGACAGGGGGCAGGTACGAGCAGTACTTC.

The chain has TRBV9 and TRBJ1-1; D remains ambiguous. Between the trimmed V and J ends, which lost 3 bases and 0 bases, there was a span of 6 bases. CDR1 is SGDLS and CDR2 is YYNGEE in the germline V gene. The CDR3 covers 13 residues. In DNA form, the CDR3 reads TGTGCCAGCAGCGCGGGTATGAACACTGAAGCTTTCTTT. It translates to CASSAGMNTEAFF.

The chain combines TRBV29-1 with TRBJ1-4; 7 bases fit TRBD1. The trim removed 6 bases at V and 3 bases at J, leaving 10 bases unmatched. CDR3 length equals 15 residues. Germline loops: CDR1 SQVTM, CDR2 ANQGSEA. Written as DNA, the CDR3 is TGCAGCGTCGGTCAGGGACAGTGGTCTAATGAAAAACTGTTTTTT. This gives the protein CSVGQGQWSNEKLFF.

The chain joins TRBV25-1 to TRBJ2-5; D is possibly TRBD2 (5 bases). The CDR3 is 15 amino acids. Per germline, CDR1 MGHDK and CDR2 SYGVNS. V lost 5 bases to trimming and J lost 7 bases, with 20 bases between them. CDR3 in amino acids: CASSPYGMLGGTQYF. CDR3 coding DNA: TGTGCCAGCAGTCCCTATGGGATGCTAGGAGGGACCCAGTACTTC.

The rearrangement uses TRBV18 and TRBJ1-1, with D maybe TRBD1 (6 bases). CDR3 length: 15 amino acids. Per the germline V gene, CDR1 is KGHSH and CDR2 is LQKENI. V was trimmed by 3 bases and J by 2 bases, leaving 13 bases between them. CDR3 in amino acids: CASSPSTGVNTEAFF. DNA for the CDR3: TGTGCCAGCTCACCGTCGACAGGAGTTAACACTGAAGCTTTCTTT.

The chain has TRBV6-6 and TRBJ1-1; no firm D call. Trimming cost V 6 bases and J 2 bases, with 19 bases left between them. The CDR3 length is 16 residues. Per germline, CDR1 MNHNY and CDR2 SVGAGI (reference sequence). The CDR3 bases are TGTGCCAGCAGCCAGTCAGGTCGGCAAGTTAACACTGAAGCTTTCTTT. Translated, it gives CASSQSGRQVNTEAFF.